Listed here are 10 T cell receptor beta chains from one sample, sequenced in a study of T cells in Graves' hyperthyroidism and ophthalmopathy. RNA transcripts gave rise to amplified TCR beta CDR3 regions. HTBI primers were employed in a first-round RT-PCR of the TCR CDR3. TCRdb reprocessed the multiplex PCR reads via MiXCR and lists one record per CDR3 protein. This table has almost 350,000 distinct CDR3 sequences, 15% to 20% appearing once. Sequencing was performed on blood. The receptors shown here come from a woman aged 40 to 50 with Graves' ophthalmopathy.

This clonotype was observed many times. The rearrangement joins TRBV4-1 to TRBJ1-2; maybe TRBD1 (6 bases). The CDR3 is 13 residues long. The germline gives CDR1 MGHRA, CDR2 YSYEKL. V lost 3 bases and J 6 bases, leaving 11 bases between the germline ends. The CDR3 bases are TGCGCCAGCAGCCAGCCAGGGGATGATGGCTACACCTTC. The encoded protein is CASSQPGDDGYTF.

In its sample, this clonotype was seen many times. The rearrangement joins TRBV6-5 to TRBJ1-2; TRBD1 matches 8 bases. J gave up 6 bases and V 8 bases, and 5 bases lay outside the gene matches. The germline V gene encodes CDR1 MNHEY and CDR2 SVGAGI. CDR3 length equals 12 residues. The CDR3 DNA reads TGTGCCAGCCAAGCAGGGGGCGATGGCTACACCTTC. Translation: CASQAGGDGYTF.

In its sample, this clonotype was seen many times. V usage is TRBV6-1 and J usage is TRBJ2-2; D not resolved. The germline gives CDR1 MNHNS, CDR2 SASEGT. The CDR3 extends over 14 amino acids. Trimming removed 2 bases from V and 3 bases from J, with 7 bases in between. CDR3 nucleotides: TGTGCCAGCAGTGAACGGTGGTACACCGGGGAGCTGTTTTTT. It codes for CASSERWYTGELFF.

This clonotype was found many times. J is TRBJ1-2 and V is TRBV3-1; D remains unclear. The CDR3 is 15 residues long. Looked up from germline, CDR1 is LGHDT and CDR2 is YNNKEL (reference sequence). The ends were cut back, 5 bases at V and 1 base at J, with 14 bases in the middle. The CDR3 coding sequence is TGTGCCAGCAGCGAGTCGCGGACCTTTAACTATGGCTACACCTTC. Its translation: CASSESRTFNYGYTF. Variable domain in full (rest from reference TRBV3-1 and TRBJ1-2): DTAVSQTPKYLVTQMGNDKSIKCEQNLGHDTMYWYKQDSKKFLKIMFSYNNKELIINETVPNRFSPKSPDKAHLNLHINSLELGDSAVYFCASSESRTFNYGYTFGSGTRLTVV.

This clonotype was found many times. V and J are TRBV7-9 and TRBJ2-4, with TRBD1 identical over 8 bases. The J segment lost 6 bases and the V segment lost 8 bases, leaving 0 bases of the junction unmatched. The germline V gene has CDR1 SEHNR and CDR2 FQNEAQ (reference sequence). The CDR3 length is 11 residues. The CDR3 DNA sequence: TGTGCCAGCGGACAGGGAAACATTCAGTACTTC. It yields the protein CASGQGNIQYF.

The chain recombines TRBV28 with TRBJ1-2; D is unresolved. CDR1 and CDR2 (germline): MDHEN, SYDVKM. The CDR3 sequence is 16 residues long. V lost 2 bases and J lost 0, with 13 bases in between. Here the CDR3 DNA reads TGTGCCAGCAGTTTAAATGAGGGCCCCTCTAACTATGGCTACACCTTC. Translating it yields CASSLNEGPSNYGYTF.

This clonotype has a count of ten or more. The chain joins TRBV28 to TRBJ1-5; D may be TRBD1 (6 bases). Germline CDR1 reads MDHEN; CDR2 reads SYDVKM. Trimming cost V 6 bases and J 6 bases, with 18 bases left between them. The CDR3 contains 15 residues. In nucleotides, the CDR3 is TGTGCCAGCAGCCTTGGGGGGGCGAAAGGTCAGCCCCAGCATTTT. Translation gives CASSLGGAKGQPQHF.

This clonotype was observed many times. The V and J genes are TRBV2 and TRBJ1-3; 8 bases map to TRBD1. The CDR3 consists of 14 residues. The J segment lost 4 bases and the V segment lost 6 bases, leaving 5 bases of the junction unmatched. CDR1 SNHLY and CDR2 FYNNEI come from the germline V gene. Written as DNA, the CDR3 is TGTGCCAGCAGAGACAGGGGATCGGGAAACACCATATATTTT. Its translation is CASRDRGSGNTIYF. Complete variable domain (other parts from reference TRBV2 and TRBJ1-3): EPEVTQTPSHQVTQMGQEVILRCVPISNHLYFYWYRQILGQKVEFLVSFYNNEISEKSEIFDDQFSVERPDGSNFTLKIRSTKLEDSAMYFCASRDRGSGNTIYFGEGSWLTVV.

This clonotype was found many times. The genes are TRBV20-1 and TRBJ1-1; D is unclear. Germline assignment: CDR1 DFQATT and CDR2 SNEGSKA (reference sequence). This CDR3 is built from 13 residues. V dropped 6 bases and J dropped 3 bases, with 14 bases sitting between them. The CDR3 coding sequence is TGCAGTGCCCCGGGTCCACGGGACACTGAAGCTTTCTTT. Protein sequence: CSAPGPRDTEAFF.

This clonotype was seen at least ten times. The chain couples TRBV25-1 to TRBJ2-7, with a tentative D call TRBD2 (5 bases). The CDR3 is 15 residues long. CDR1 and CDR2 (germline): MGHDK, SYGVNS. The V end lost 3 bases, the J end lost 2 bases, and 14 bases lay between the germline ends. Here the CDR3 DNA reads TGTGCCAGCAGTGACTTTGACTACCCTCCCTACGAGCAGTACTTC. It translates to CASSDFDYPPYEQYF.